These 30 T cell receptor beta chains were all obtained from the same sample, sequenced in a study of blood T cell repertoires in COVID-19. Only in-frame clones appear in the TCRdb table, and some are missing; sequencing was by immunoSEQ multiplex PCR. The sample consists of around 230,000 clones, roughly four fifths of them appearing once. The sequenced sample consisted of PBMCs or T cells enriched from blood (not recorded which). The source of these receptors is a man in his forties or fifties who had recovered from COVID-19.

V is TRBV5-1 and J is TRBJ1-3; TRBD1 agrees at 7 bases. Trimming cost V 4 bases and J 7 bases; bases outside gene matches: 11. The germline V gene encodes CDR1 SGHRS and CDR2 YFSETQ. This CDR3 has 15 residues. Here the CDR3 reads CASSPAGGNLNTIYF. The CDR3 coding sequence is TGCGCCAGCAGCCCGGCAGGGGGAAATCTGAACACCATATATTTT.

The chain recombines TRBV6-2 or TRBV6-3 with TRBJ2-3, with TRBD2 matching over 7 bases. V was pared by 6 bases and J by 5 bases, with 11 bases of the junction left unmatched. Per germline, CDR1 MNHEY and CDR2 SVGEGT. CDR3 length: 15 residues. CDR3 DNA: TGTGCCAGCAGCCCCTTTCGGGGGGTTTTAGATACGCAGTATTTT. Translated: CASSPFRGVLDTQYF.

V is TRBV7-6 and J is TRBJ1-2; 12 positions match TRBD1. Trimming cost V 0 bases and J 4 bases; bases outside gene matches: 9. Germline CDR1 SGHVS, CDR2 FNYEAQ. CDR3 length: 18 amino acids. Here the CDR3 reads CASSLARGTGGAGYGYTF. CDR3 bases: TGTGCCAGCAGCTTAGCGAGAGGGACAGGGGGCGCAGGCTATGGCTACACCTTC.

This clone appeared once. The gene calls are TRBV30 and TRBJ1-4; D is possibly TRBD1 (6 bases). The CDR3 contains 15 residues. The V end was cut by 2 bases, the J end by 0 bases, with 10 bases between. CDR1 is GTSNPN, CDR2 SVGIG, per germline (reference sequence). CDR3 in DNA: TGTGCCTGGAGTACCCGGACAGCAACTAATGAAAAACTGTTTTTT. This encodes CAWSTRTATNEKLFF.

The chain carries TRBV18 and TRBJ2-5, with no clear D. V shed 3 bases and J shed 3 bases, with 8 bases lying between them. This CDR3 contains 13 residues. The germline V gene encodes CDR1 KGHSH and CDR2 LQKENI. This chain's CDR3 is CASSPLQEETQYF. DNA of the CDR3: TGTGCCAGCTCACCTTTACAAGAAGAGACCCAGTACTTC.

This chain joins TRBV6-5 and TRBJ1-5; 7 nucleotides agree with TRBD1. Germline loops: CDR1 MNHEY, CDR2 SVGAGI. J gave up 4 bases and V 10 bases, and 7 bases lay outside the gene matches. This CDR3 region has 13 residues. The CDR3 coding sequence is TGTGCCACACAGGGACAGTCGAATCAGCCCCAGCATTTT. It translates to CATQGQSNQPQHF.

The J gene is TRBJ2-7, the V gene TRBV7-8; maybe TRBD2 (6 bases). V shed 1 base and J shed 2 bases, with 21 bases lying between them. The CDR3 covers 18 residues. CDR1 is SGHVS and CDR2 is FQNEAQ in the germline V gene. CDR3 in DNA: TGTGCCAGCAGCTTAGTTGTAGGGATGACTAGTGAGACCTACGAGCAGTACTTC. Its translation is CASSLVVGMTSETYEQYF.

The chain has TRBV4-3 and TRBJ2-3; maybe TRBD2 (7 bases). The CDR3 is 15 residues long. Trimming cost V 1 base and J 3 bases, with 11 bases left between them. Germline V gene lookup returns CDR1 LGHNA and CDR2 YSLEER. DNA of the CDR3: TGCGCCAGCAGCCAAGGGGGGGGGCTGACAGATACGCAGTATTTT. It specifies CASSQGGGLTDTQYF.

This clone was seen a single time. The chain combines TRBV3-1 (or the pseudogene TRBV3-2) with TRBJ1-2; D ambiguous. Germline CDR1 and CDR2: LGHDT and YNNKEL (reference sequence). This CDR3 has 13 amino acids. The V end was cut by 3 bases, the J end by 6 bases, with 11 bases between. This chain's CDR3 is CASSHRIKDGYTF. The CDR3 nucleotides are TGTGCCAGCAGCCACAGGATCAAAGATGGCTACACCTTC.

The chain joins TRBV5-1 to TRBJ2-1, with a weak D call TRBD1 (5 bases). The CDR3 sequence is 15 residues long. The germline V gene encodes CDR1 SGHRS and CDR2 YFSETQ. V lost 0 bases to trimming and J lost 3 bases, with 10 bases between them. CDR3 DNA: TGCGCCAGCAGCTTGGTACAGGCTGTCTACAATGAGCAGTTCTTC. Translation: CASSLVQAVYNEQFF.

V gene TRBV5-1 combines with J gene TRBJ2-1; D remains unclear. Trimming took off 2 bases at V and 8 bases at J, with 8 bases between the two ends. The CDR3 is 12 residues long. The germline gives CDR1 SGHRS, CDR2 YFSETQ. CDR3 coding DNA: TGCGCCAGCAGCTTAAGGCAGGATGAGCAGTTCTTC. Translating gives CASSLRQDEQFF.

V and J are TRBV5-1 and TRBJ2-3; 11 positions match TRBD2. CDR1 is SGHRS, CDR2 YFSETQ, per germline. Trimming removed 3 bases from V and 1 base from J; junction bases left unmatched: 1. The CDR3 is 15 amino acids. The CDR3 bases are TGCGCCAGCAGCTCGACTAGCGGGGGCACAGATACGCAGTATTTT. This translates into CASSSTSGGTDTQYF.

This chain links TRBV9 with TRBJ1-4; weak D call: TRBD1 (6 bases). V shed 4 bases and J shed 12 bases, with 19 bases lying between them. The length of the CDR3 is 14 residues. Germline assignment: CDR1 SGDLS and CDR2 YYNGEE. In DNA form, the CDR3 reads TGTGCCAGCAGCCCCCAGGGGCAGGGCGAACAACTGTTTTTT. It yields the protein CASSPQGQGEQLFF.

The V call is TRBV24-1, the J call TRBJ1-5; D is undetermined. V dropped 4 bases and J dropped 7 bases, with 7 bases sitting between them. Germline loops: CDR1 KGHDR, CDR2 SFDVKD. The CDR3 has 12 residues. The CDR3 region is CATSESGQPQHF. Written as DNA, the CDR3 is TGTGCCACCAGTGAGTCTGGCCAGCCCCAGCATTTT.

This clone has just a few counts. The rearrangement uses TRBV25-1 and TRBJ1-6; no clear D gene. Germline CDR1 MGHDK, CDR2 SYGVNS. V was trimmed by 1 base and J by 10 bases, leaving 5 bases between them. CDR3 length: 12 residues. In DNA form, the CDR3 reads TGTGCCAGCAGTGAATGGGAGTCACCCCTCCACTTT. It translates to CASSEWESPLHF.

The chain carries TRBV7-8 and TRBJ1-5; D gene unclear. Germline loops: CDR1 SGHVS, CDR2 FQNEAQ. Trimming took 3 bases from V and 5 from J, leaving 11 bases between them. CDR3 size: 14 residues. CDR3 coding DNA: TGTGCCAGCAGCTTGGTGCAGTCTGATCAGCCCCAGCATTTT. This sequence encodes CASSLVQSDQPQHF. Looking up the rest from reference TRBV7-8 and TRBJ1-5 gives the full variable domain: GAGVSQSPRYKVAKRGQDVALRCDPISGHVSLFWYQQALGQGPEFLTYFQNEAQLDKSGLPSDRFFAERPEGSVSTLKIQRTQQEDSAVYLCASSLVQSDQPQHFGDGTRLSIL.

This clone was observed a single time. J is TRBJ2-1 and V is TRBV7-3; 10 bases are shared with TRBD1. The ends lost 4 bases at V and 1 base at J; junction bases unmatched: 1. Germline assignment: CDR1 SGHTA and CDR2 FQGTGA. The CDR3 contains 15 residues. The CDR3 sequence is CASSSDRGSYNEQFF. The CDR3, as DNA: TGTGCCAGCAGCTCGGACAGGGGGTCCTACAATGAGCAGTTCTTC.

J is TRBJ1-6 and V is TRBV5-4; D is uncertain. The germline V gene encodes CDR1 SGHNT and CDR2 YYREEE (reference sequence). CDR3 length: 15 amino acids. Trimming cost V 2 bases and J 8 bases, with 14 bases left between them. The DNA for the CDR3 is TGTGCCAGCAGCTTCGCCGGGTCCTGGGATTCACCCCTCCACTTT. It is translated as CASSFAGSWDSPLHF.

The chain carries TRBV5-1 and TRBJ1-2, with TRBD1 matching 8 bases. Germline-derived CDR1 and CDR2 are SGHRS and YFSETQ. This CDR3 comprises 16 residues. The V and J ends lost 4 bases and 2 bases, in that order; junction bases with no gene match: 10. CDR3 region: CASSQGQVLKNYGYTF. Here the CDR3 DNA reads TGCGCCAGCAGCCAGGGACAGGTTTTAAAGAACTATGGCTACACCTTC.

The V call is TRBV28, the J call TRBJ1-6, with D perhaps TRBD1 (6 bases). Germline V lookup: CDR1 MDHEN, CDR2 SYDVKM. The length of the CDR3 is 16 residues. Trimming removed 3 bases from V and 4 bases from J, with 13 bases in between. Here the CDR3 reads CASSFSQGQYNSPLHF. The CDR3 nucleotides are TGTGCCAGCAGTTTCTCTCAGGGACAATATAATTCACCCCTCCACTTT.

The chain links TRBV5-5 to TRBJ2-5; TRBD2 matches at 9 bases. The germline V gene encodes CDR1 SGHKS and CDR2 YYEKEE (reference sequence). The CDR3 spans 18 residues. V was pared by 1 base and J by 5 bases, with 15 bases of the junction left unmatched. For the CDR3, the DNA is TGTGCCAGCAGCTTGCCCCGGGGAGGAGCGGGGGGCCGCGAGACCCAGTACTTC. Amino acids: CASSLPRGGAGGRETQYF.

The chain links TRBV4-2 to TRBJ2-1; tentative D call: TRBD2 (6 bases). The germline gives CDR1 LGHNA, CDR2 YNFKEQ. This CDR3 has 13 amino acids. V dropped 2 bases and J dropped 10 bases, with 12 bases sitting between them. DNA of the CDR3: TGTGCCAGCAGCCAAACTACTAGCCGAGAGCAGTTCTTC. Protein product: CASSQTTSREQFF.

V and J are TRBV7-2 and TRBJ2-5, with D perhaps TRBD2 (6 bases). The germline V gene encodes CDR1 SGHTA and CDR2 FQGNSA. CDR3 length equals 14 residues. Deletions cut 2 bases from V and 2 bases from J, with 9 bases between. This CDR3 is CASSLSAGQETQYF. The CDR3 DNA is TGTGCCAGCAGCTTATCCGCGGGACAAGAGACCCAGTACTTC.

The gene calls are TRBV4-3 and TRBJ2-5; 9 bases match TRBD2. V was pared by 0 bases and J by 6 bases, with 17 bases of the junction left unmatched. The CDR3 contains 19 residues. In germline, CDR1 is LGHNA, CDR2 YSLEER. CDR3 region: CASSQDWGLAGPGLKTQYF. CDR3 bases: TGCGCCAGCAGCCAAGATTGGGGGCTAGCGGGGCCCGGTCTAAAGACCCAGTACTTC.

V usage is TRBV29-1 and J usage is TRBJ2-6, with TRBD1 matching 9 bases. Unmatched junction bases numbered 8, after V lost 6 bases and J lost 5 bases. This CDR3 is built from 15 residues. Germline-derived CDR1 and CDR2 are SQVTM and ANQGSEA. CDR3 nucleotide sequence: TGCAGCGTCACAGGGGGCGGGATCTGGGCCAACGTCCTGACTTTC. It translates to CSVTGGGIWANVLTF.

The rearrangement joins TRBV10-3 to TRBJ2-1; 10 bases are a match to TRBD2. V trimming: 5 bases; J trimming: 3 bases; junction bases outside the gene matches: 16. The germline CDR1 and CDR2 sequences are ENHRY and SYGVKD. The CDR3 is 19 amino acids. CDR3: CAISSVGSSGRARYNEQFF. The CDR3 DNA follows: TGTGCCATCAGTAGTGTAGGTTCGAGCGGGAGGGCCCGCTACAATGAGCAGTTCTTC.

The chain recombines TRBV6-5 with TRBJ1-2; 8 nucleotides agree with TRBD1. The CDR3 is 13 residues long. Germline V gives CDR1 MNHEY, CDR2 SVGAGI. After removal of 4 bases from V and 6 bases from J, the junction contained 4 bases not matched to a gene. The CDR3 bases are TGTGCCAGCAGTTCCCGGACAGGGCATGGCTACACCTTC. Amino acid sequence: CASSSRTGHGYTF.

This clone was detected only once. The rearrangement joins TRBV6-5 to TRBJ2-2; 12 nucleotides match TRBD2. The CDR3 runs to 14 residues. Looked up from germline, CDR1 is MNHEY and CDR2 is SVGAGI. J gave up 7 bases and V 7 bases, and 4 bases lay outside the gene matches. DNA for the CDR3: TGTGCCAGCAAGGGACTAGCGGGCGGCGGGGAGCTGTTTTTT. It translates to CASKGLAGGGELFF.

The chain combines TRBV9 with TRBJ1-2, with a tentative D call TRBD1 (5 bases). V was trimmed by 1 base and J by 3 bases, leaving 13 bases between them. This CDR3 has 15 amino acids. Germline CDR1 and CDR2: SGDLS and YYNGEE. The CDR3 bases are TGTGCCAGCAGCGTACGCGGGGCGGGGTACTATGGCTACACCTTC. This gives the protein CASSVRGAGYYGYTF.

This clone was counted a few times. V usage is TRBV4-2 and J usage is TRBJ1-1; D might be TRBD1 (6 bases). CDR3 length: 14 amino acids. V was shortened by 2 bases and J by 3 bases, with 10 bases between the two germline ends. Germline CDR1 reads LGHNA; CDR2 reads YNFKEQ. DNA for the CDR3: TGTGCCAGCAGCCAACGCAGGGGTGACACTGAAGCTTTCTTT. It translates to CASSQRRGDTEAFF.